The sequence of this T cell receptor beta chain was determined in a study of CD8+CD57+ T cells in acquired aplastic anemia. In the study overall: Recorded DNA amounts for sorted CD4+ and CD8+ cells had an average of around 3 ug.

In the case of this clonotype: What it binds is not known. Lacking the conserved final phenylalanine or tryptophan, this CDR3 likely reflects a read error.

Findings and caveats of the study: Any difference that existed in CD8+ Simpson's diversity between patients and controls was not significant. Patients and controls turned out to have roughly 29 CD8+ CDR3 sequences in common.

Profiling of TCR beta VDJ combinations and CDR3 sequences used genomic DNA as template. MiXCR, run by TCRdb on the reads, gives a single entry per CDR3 protein. The sample shows some 240,000 distinct CDR3 sequences, about 37% of them seen only once. The trim removed 6 bases at V and 5 bases at J, leaving 4 bases unmatched. The CDR3 is 15 residues long. Germline CDR1 LNHDA, CDR2 SQIVND (reference sequence). This TCR was sampled from a human donor in good health, serving as a control. The V call is TRBV19, the J call TRBJ1-6, with 10 positions matching TRBD1. Sequenced: sorted CD4+, CD8+, or CD8+CD57+ T cells (not recorded which) from PBMCs. For the CDR3, the DNA is TGTGCCAGTAGCTTTGGGACAGGGGATAATTCACCCCTCCACTCT. This encodes CASSFGTGDNSPLHS.